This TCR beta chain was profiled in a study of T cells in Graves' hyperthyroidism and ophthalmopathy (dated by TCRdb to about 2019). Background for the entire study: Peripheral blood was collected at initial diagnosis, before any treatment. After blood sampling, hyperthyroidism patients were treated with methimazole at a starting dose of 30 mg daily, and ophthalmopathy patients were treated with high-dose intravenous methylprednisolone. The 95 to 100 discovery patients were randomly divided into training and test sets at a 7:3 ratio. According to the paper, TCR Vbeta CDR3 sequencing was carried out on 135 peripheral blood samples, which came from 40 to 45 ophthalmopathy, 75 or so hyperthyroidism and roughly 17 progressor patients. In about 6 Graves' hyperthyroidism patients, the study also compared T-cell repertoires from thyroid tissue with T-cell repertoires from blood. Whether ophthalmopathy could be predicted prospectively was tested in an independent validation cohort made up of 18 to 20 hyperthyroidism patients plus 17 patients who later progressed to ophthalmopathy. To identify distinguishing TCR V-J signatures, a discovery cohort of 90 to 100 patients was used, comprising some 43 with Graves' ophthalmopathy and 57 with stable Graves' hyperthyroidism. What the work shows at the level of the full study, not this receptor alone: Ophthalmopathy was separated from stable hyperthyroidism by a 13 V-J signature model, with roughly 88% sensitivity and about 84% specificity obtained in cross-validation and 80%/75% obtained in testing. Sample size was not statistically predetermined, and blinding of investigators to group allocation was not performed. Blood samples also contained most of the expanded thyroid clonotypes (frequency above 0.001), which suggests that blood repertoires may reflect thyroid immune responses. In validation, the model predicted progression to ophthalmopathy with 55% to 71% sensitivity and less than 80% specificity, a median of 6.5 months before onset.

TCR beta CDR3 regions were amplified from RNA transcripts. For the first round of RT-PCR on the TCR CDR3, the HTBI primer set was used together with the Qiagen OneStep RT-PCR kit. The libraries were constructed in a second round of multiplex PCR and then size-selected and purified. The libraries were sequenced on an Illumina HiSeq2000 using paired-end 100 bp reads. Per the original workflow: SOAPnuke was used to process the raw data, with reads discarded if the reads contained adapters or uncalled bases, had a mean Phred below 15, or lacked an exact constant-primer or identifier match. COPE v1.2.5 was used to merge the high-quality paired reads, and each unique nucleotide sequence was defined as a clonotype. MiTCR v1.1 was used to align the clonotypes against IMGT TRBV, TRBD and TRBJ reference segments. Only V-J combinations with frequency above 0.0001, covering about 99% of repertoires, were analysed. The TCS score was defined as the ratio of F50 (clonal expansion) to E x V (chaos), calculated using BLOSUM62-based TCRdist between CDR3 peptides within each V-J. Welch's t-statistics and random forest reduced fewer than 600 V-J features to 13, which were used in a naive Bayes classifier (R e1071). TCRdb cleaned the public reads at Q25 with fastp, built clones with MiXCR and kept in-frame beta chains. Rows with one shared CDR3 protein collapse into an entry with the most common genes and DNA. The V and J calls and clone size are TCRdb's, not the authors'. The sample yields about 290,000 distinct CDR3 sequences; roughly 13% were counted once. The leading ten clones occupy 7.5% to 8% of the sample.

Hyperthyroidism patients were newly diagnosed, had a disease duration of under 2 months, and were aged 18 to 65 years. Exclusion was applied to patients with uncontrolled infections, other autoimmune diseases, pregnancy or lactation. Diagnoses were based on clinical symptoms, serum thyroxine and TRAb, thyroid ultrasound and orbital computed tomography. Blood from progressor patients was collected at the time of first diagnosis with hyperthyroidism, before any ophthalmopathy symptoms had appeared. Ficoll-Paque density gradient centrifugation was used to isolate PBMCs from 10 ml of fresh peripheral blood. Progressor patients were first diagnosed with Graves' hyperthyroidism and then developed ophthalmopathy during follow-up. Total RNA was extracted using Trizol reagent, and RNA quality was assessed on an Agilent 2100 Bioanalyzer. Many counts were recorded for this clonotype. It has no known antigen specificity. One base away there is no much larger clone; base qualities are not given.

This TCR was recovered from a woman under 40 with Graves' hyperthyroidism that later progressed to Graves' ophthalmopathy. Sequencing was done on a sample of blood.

The CDR3 here reads CASSSGTALSWETQYF. The DNA is as follows: TGTGCCAGCAGTTCCGGGACAGCTCTATCATGGGAGACCCAGTACTTC. The chain couples TRBV27 to TRBJ2-5; TRBD1 aligns with 7 central bases. From cysteine to phenylalanine, the CDR3 is 16 amino acids long. Only the CDR3 part of the read is kept: 48 bases, read in frame from the first base. V and J are trimmed by 4 bases and 5 bases, and the gene matches miss 13 bases of the junction. CDR1 MNHEY and CDR2 SMNVEV were looked up in the germline V gene (reference sequence).